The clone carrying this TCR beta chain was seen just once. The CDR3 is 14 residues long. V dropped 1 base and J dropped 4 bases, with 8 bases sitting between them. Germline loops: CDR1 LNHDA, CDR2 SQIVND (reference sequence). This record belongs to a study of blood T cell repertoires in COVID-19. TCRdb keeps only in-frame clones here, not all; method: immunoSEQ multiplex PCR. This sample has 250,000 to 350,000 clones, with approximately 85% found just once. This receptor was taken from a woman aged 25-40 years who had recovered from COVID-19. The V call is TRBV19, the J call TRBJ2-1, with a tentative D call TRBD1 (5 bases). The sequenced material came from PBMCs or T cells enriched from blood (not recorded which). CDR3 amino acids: CASSIGDSYNEQFF. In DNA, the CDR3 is TGTGCCAGTAGTATAGGCGACAGTTACAATGAGCAGTTCTTC.